This T cell receptor (beta chain) stems from a study of blood T cell repertoires in COVID-19. Method: immunoSEQ multiplex PCR; TCRdb's copy keeps in-frame clones and lacks some. The sample holds over 45,000 clones; roughly 80% are singletons and the top ten take about 6.2%. This CDR3 has 13 amino acids. The germline V gene encodes CDR1 SEHNR and CDR2 FQNEAQ (reference sequence). The sequencing sample was made of peripheral blood. The J gene is TRBJ1-1, the V gene TRBV7-9; maybe TRBD1 (5 bases). This TCR was recovered from a human donor in a cohort sampled during active or convalescent COVID-19. CDR3 residues: CATTPQGYTEAFF. CDR3 in DNA: TGTGCAACAACCCCCCAGGGATACACTGAAGCTTTCTTT.